The 18 T cell receptor beta chains listed next were all sequenced from one sample in a study of blood T cell repertoires in COVID-19 (TCRdb year 2020). To prepare the library, the immunoSEQ multiplex PCR assay was applied. TCRdb's version of the immuneACCESS table is confined to in-frame rearrangements and falls short of the full clone set. An unresolved V gene accounts for under half of the shortfall where checked; the remainder is of unknown origin. In all, the sample holds roughly 42,000 clones, and 85% to 90% of those were seen once. In total, the top ten clones hold just under 9% of the sample. The sequenced material came from peripheral blood. These receptors originate from a man aged 25-45 years with active or convalescent COVID-19.

This rearrangement joins TRBV19 to TRBJ1-2; 10 bases are shared with TRBD1. Germline values: CDR1 LNHDA, CDR2 SQIVND (reference sequence). V lost 5 bases, J lost 6 bases, and 9 bases stayed unmatched. This CDR3 has 15 residues. CDR3 coding DNA: TGTGCCAGTAGTGGACAGGGACAGGGGAATCATGGCTACACCTTC. This sequence encodes CASSGQGQGNHGYTF.

This chain connects TRBV27 to TRBJ1-1; 7 bases are shared with TRBD1. This CDR3 is built from 17 residues. CDR1 MNHEY and CDR2 SMNVEV come from the germline V gene (reference sequence). J gave up 0 bases and V 5 bases, and 12 bases lay outside the gene matches. The CDR3: CASSELPGQIMNTEAFF. DNA of the CDR3: TGTGCCAGCAGTGAACTTCCGGGACAGATAATGAACACTGAAGCTTTCTTT.

The chain is built from TRBV12-3 or TRBV12-4 and TRBJ1-2; 7 nucleotides agree with TRBD1. The CDR3 is 13 amino acids. With V trimmed by 6 bases and J by 7 bases, 8 bases remained unmatched. CDR3 sequence: CASRLQGIGGYTF. The CDR3 bases are TGTGCCAGCAGACTACAGGGGATTGGTGGCTACACCTTC.

The chain joins TRBV19 to TRBJ1-5, with 7 positions matching TRBD1. The CDR3 has 13 amino acids. CDR1 LNHDA and CDR2 SQIVND come from the germline V gene (reference sequence). V lost 5 bases and J lost 7; bases outside the gene matches: 5. CDR3 DNA sequence: TGTGCCAGTAGTTCGACAGGGTGGCAGCCCCAGCATTTT. It specifies CASSSTGWQPQHF.

The chain has TRBV5-6 and TRBJ2-4; a possible D gene is TRBD1 (6 bases). V was pared by 3 bases and J by 0 bases, with 10 bases between. Germline CDR1 reads SGHDT; CDR2 reads YYEEEE. The CDR3 is 15 amino acids. Here the CDR3 reads CASSSVGAAKNIQYF. For the CDR3, the DNA is TGTGCCAGCAGCTCTGTGGGGGCAGCCAAAAACATTCAGTACTTC.

The gene calls are TRBV5-4 and TRBJ2-7; D possibly corresponds to TRBD2 (5 bases). Germline CDR1 SGHNT, CDR2 YYREEE (reference sequence). CDR3 length: 15 residues. V lost 0 bases and J lost 0, with 10 bases in between. CDR3 region: CASSLDGLSSYEQYV. CDR3 bases: TGTGCCAGCAGCTTGGACGGACTCAGCTCCTACGAGCAGTACGTC.

V usage is TRBV12-3 or TRBV12-4 and J usage is TRBJ1-2, with a tentative D call TRBD1 (5 bases). The ends were cut back, 6 bases at V and 5 bases at J, with 13 bases in the middle. CDR3 length equals 13 residues. The CDR3 DNA reads TGTGCCAGCAGGGGGGGACTCCCGTATGGCTACACCTTC. This codes for CASRGGLPYGYTF.

The chain recombines TRBV4-3 with TRBJ1-1, with unresolved D. Per the germline V gene, CDR1 is LGHNA and CDR2 is YSLEER. The V and J ends lost 4 bases and 6 bases respectively, with 15 bases between them. The CDR3 consists of 14 residues. The CDR3 region is CASSRRAAGSEAFF. The CDR3 coding sequence is TGCGCCAGCAGCCGCCGGGCCGCGGGATCTGAAGCTTTCTTT.

This clone was seen a handful of times. The genes are TRBV9 and TRBJ1-2; 11 nucleotides line up with TRBD1. Germline CDR1 and CDR2: SGDLS and YYNGEE. With V trimmed by 3 bases and J by 3 bases, 7 bases remained unmatched. This CDR3 is built from 16 residues. This chain's CDR3 is CASSEYGTGGYYGYTF. CDR3 DNA: TGTGCCAGCAGCGAATACGGGACAGGGGGTTACTATGGCTACACCTTC.

The chain carries TRBV9 and TRBJ2-3, with 8 nucleotides matching TRBD1. CDR3 length equals 16 residues. CDR1 and CDR2 from the germline V gene are SGDLS and YYNGEE. V shed 0 bases, J shed 5 bases, and the junction held 8 bases outside the gene matches. CDR3 amino acids: CASSVDQDRVRDTQYF. In nucleotides, the CDR3 is TGTGCCAGCAGCGTAGATCAGGACAGGGTGCGAGATACGCAGTATTTT. The full variable domain, its missing parts supplied by reference TRBV9 and TRBJ2-3, is DSGVTQTPKHLITATGQRVTLRCSPRSGDLSVYWYQQSLDQGLQFLIQYYNGEERAKGNILERFSAQQFPDLHSELNLSSLELGDSALYFCASSVDQDRVRDTQYFGPGTRLTVL.

The chain employs TRBV24-1 and TRBJ2-1; 9 bases map to TRBD2. V shed 5 bases and J 0 bases; nucleotides not matched to a gene: 7. The CDR3 sequence is 17 residues long. The germline CDR1 and CDR2 sequences are KGHDR and SFDVKD. CDR3 sequence: CATSAGIAGASYNEQFF. The CDR3, as DNA: TGTGCCACCAGTGCGGGAATAGCGGGAGCCTCCTACAATGAGCAGTTCTTC.

This sequence joins TRBV25-1 and TRBJ1-2; 8 bases fit TRBD1. The CDR3 totals 13 residues. Trimming removed 6 bases from V and 4 bases from J; junction bases left unmatched: 4. CDR1 is MGHDK and CDR2 is SYGVNS in the germline V gene. The CDR3 nucleotides read TGTGCCAGCAGCGGACAGGGCGGCTATGGCTACACCTTC. Translation: CASSGQGGYGYTF.

CDR3 amino acids: CASSPIGTGDRGQYF. For the CDR3, the DNA is TGCGCCAGCAGCCCTATTGGGACAGGGGATCGTGGGCAGTACTTC. The V call is TRBV5-1, the J call TRBJ2-7; 10 bases are shared with TRBD1. With V trimmed by 4 bases and J by 9 bases, 13 bases remained unmatched. Germline CDR1 reads SGHRS; CDR2 reads YFSETQ. The CDR3 runs to 15 residues.

The rearrangement uses TRBV7-6 and TRBJ2-1; D is possibly TRBD1 (5 bases). Trimming left V 1 base short and J 7 bases short, with 17 bases between. Germline V gives CDR1 SGHVS, CDR2 FNYEAQ. The CDR3 extends over 16 amino acids. The CDR3 spells CASSLDAVRGVNEQFF. The DNA for the CDR3 is TGTGCCAGCAGCTTAGATGCGGTTAGGGGTGTGAATGAGCAGTTCTTC.

The chain uses TRBV18 and TRBJ1-4; possibly TRBD1 for D (6 bases). The CDR3 length is 13 residues. Germline V lookup: CDR1 KGHSH, CDR2 LQKENI. Trimming left V 2 bases short and J 5 bases short, with 6 bases between. The CDR3 is CASSPGQNEKLFF. The CDR3 DNA is TGTGCCAGCTCACCAGGACAGAATGAAAAACTGTTTTTT.

The V call is TRBV18, the J call TRBJ1-2; TRBD1 aligns across 11 bases. The junction had 16 bases not matched to a gene; V was cut back by 5 bases and J by 2 bases. Germline V gene sequence: CDR1 KGHSH, CDR2 LQKENI. The CDR3 totals 19 residues. CDR3 sequence: CASSETWTGGGRGNYGYTF. CDR3 in DNA: TGTGCCAGCTCAGAAACTTGGACAGGGGGCGGTAGAGGCAACTATGGCTACACCTTC.

This clone occurred a few times. The V and J genes are TRBV7-3 and TRBJ2-2, with 8 bases matching TRBD2. The CDR3 has 17 amino acids. With V trimmed by 2 bases and J by 5 bases, 10 bases remained unmatched. CDR1 is SGHTA and CDR2 is FQGTGA in the germline V gene. This chain's CDR3 is CASSLSVGRAITGELFF. The CDR3 DNA reads TGTGCCAGCAGCTTATCAGTCGGGAGGGCCATTACCGGGGAGCTGTTTTTT.

This chain connects TRBV19 to TRBJ2-3, with 12 bases aligning to TRBD2. Losses at the gene ends were 3 bases for V and 1 base for J; bases not matched to a gene: 5. This CDR3 comprises 17 residues. CDR1 is LNHDA, CDR2 SQIVND, per germline (reference sequence). Here the CDR3 reads CASSILRTSGGTDTQYF. The CDR3 DNA sequence: TGTGCCAGTAGTATCCTTCGGACTAGCGGGGGCACAGATACGCAGTATTTT.